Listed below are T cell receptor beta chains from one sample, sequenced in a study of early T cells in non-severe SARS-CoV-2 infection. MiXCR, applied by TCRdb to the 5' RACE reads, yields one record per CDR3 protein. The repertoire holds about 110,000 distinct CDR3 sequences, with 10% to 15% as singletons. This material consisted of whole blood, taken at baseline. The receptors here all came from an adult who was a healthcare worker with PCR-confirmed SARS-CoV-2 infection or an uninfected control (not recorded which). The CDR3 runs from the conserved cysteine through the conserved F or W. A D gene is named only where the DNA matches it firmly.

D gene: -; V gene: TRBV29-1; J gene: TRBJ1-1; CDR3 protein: CSVEDSGPEAFF
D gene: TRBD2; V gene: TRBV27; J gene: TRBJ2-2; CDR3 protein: CASSFRGETGELFF
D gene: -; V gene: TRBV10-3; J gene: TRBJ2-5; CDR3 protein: CAIRGGQETQYF
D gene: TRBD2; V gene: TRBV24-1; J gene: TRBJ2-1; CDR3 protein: CATSDLAGAANEQFF
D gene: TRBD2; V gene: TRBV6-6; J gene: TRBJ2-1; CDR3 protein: CASTRGVLNEQFF
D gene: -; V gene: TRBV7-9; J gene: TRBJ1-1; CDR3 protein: CASSLTNGNTEAFF
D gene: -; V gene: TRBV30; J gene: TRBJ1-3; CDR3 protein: CAWSITGSGNTIYF
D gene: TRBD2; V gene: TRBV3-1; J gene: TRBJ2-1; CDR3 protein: CASSQGWSGVDEQLF
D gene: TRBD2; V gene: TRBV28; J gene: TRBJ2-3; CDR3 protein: CASSLTSGRSTDTQYF
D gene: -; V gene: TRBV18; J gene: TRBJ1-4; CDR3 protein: CASSPQKPATNEKLFF
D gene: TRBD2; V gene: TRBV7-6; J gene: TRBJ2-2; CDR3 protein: CASSLAGEAGELFF
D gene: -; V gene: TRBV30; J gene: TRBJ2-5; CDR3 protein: CAWSVRGKETQYF
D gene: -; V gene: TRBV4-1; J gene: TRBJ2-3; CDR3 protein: CASSQGLSPSTDTQYF
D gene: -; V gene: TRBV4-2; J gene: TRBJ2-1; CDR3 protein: CASSVQGYNEQFF
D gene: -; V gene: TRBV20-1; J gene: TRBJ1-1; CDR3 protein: CSASGHREAFF
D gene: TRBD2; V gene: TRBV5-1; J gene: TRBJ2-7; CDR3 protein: CASSFGRGTYEQYF
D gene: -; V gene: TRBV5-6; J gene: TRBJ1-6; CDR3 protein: CASSSRGAYDIKSPLHF
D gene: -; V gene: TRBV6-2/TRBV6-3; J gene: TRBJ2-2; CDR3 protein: CASSHPAGGGGELFF
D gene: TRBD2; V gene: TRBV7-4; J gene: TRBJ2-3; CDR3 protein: CASSPPGLATTDTQYF
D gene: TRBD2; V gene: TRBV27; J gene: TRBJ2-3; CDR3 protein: CASRRLAGLTDTQYF
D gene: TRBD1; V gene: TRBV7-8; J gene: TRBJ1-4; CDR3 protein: CASSSRQGKGEKLFF
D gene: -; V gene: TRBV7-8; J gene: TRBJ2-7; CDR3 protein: CASSPTSRDTYEQYF
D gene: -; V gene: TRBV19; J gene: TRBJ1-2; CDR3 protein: CASSLLPVNEWGYTF
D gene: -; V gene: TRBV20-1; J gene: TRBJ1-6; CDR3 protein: CSASRGSNSPLHF
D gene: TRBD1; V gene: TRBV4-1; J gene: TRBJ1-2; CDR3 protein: CASSFTPGQIDYGYTF
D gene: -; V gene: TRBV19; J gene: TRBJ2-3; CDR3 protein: CASSIGGAGTDTQYF
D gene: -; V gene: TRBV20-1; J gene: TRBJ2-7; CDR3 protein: CSARPGGNGGFSYEQYF
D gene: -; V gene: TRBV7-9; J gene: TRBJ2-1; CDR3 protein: CASSPLVSSYNEQFF
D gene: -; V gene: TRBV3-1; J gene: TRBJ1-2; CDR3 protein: CASSSARAGYTF